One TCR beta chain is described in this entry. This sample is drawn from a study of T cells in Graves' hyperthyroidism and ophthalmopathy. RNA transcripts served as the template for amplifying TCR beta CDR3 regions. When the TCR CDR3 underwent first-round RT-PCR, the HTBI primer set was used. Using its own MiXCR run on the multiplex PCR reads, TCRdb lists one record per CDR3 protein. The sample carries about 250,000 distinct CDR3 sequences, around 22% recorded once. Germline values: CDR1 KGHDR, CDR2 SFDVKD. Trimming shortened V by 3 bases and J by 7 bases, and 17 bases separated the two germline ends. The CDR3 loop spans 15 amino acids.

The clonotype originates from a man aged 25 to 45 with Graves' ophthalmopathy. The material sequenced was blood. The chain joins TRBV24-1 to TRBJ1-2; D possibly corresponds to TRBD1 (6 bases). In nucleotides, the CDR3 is TGTGCCACCAGTGATGTGGGGGGGGCGCAGTCTGGCTACACCTTC. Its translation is CATSDVGGAQSGYTF.